Presented here are 14 T cell receptor beta chains from one specimen sequenced in a study of response to subunit inactivated influenza vaccine. TCRdb re-called the RT-PCR reads through MiXCR, storing one row per CDR3 protein. Found here are hundreds of thousands of distinct CDR3 sequences, 15% to 18% of them singletons; the top ten hold 9.5% to 13%. Sequenced here: PBMCs from blood, sampled roughly 13 days after vaccination. These receptors came from a man aged 45-65 years who received an inactivated influenza vaccine.

The rearrangement links TRBV7-2 to TRBJ2-5; TRBD2 matches at 7 bases. After removal of 1 base from V and 4 bases from J, the junction contained 3 bases not matched to a gene. The germline gives CDR1 SGHTA, CDR2 FQGNSA. The CDR3 has 14 residues. CDR3 coding DNA: TGTGCCAGCAGCTTAGGCGGGACTACAGAGACCCAGTACTTC. Translation gives CASSLGGTTETQYF.

This chain links TRBV7-3 with TRBJ2-3; maybe TRBD2 (6 bases). Germline CDR1 is SGHTA and CDR2 is FQGTGA. V dropped 5 bases and J dropped 2 bases, with 14 bases sitting between them. The CDR3 is 15 amino acids. The CDR3 loop reads CASSPSASATDTQYF. CDR3 bases: TGTGCCAGCAGCCCCTCGGCTAGCGCCACAGATACGCAGTATTTT. Looking up the rest from reference TRBV7-3 and TRBJ2-3 gives the full variable domain: GAGVSQTPSNKVTEKGKYVELRCDPISGHTALYWYRQSLGQGPEFLIYFQGTGAADDSGLPNDRFFAVRPEGSVSTLKIQRTERGDSAVYLCASSPSASATDTQYFGPGTRLTVL.

This clonotype occurred a few times. This chain uses TRBV6-6 with TRBJ2-7; D gene unclear. The CDR3 runs to 12 residues. Germline CDR1 MNHNY, CDR2 SVGAGI (reference sequence). V was trimmed by 6 bases and J by 4 bases, leaving 10 bases between them. The CDR3 loop reads CASSPKAYEQYF. The CDR3 DNA reads as TGTGCCAGCAGCCCTAAAGCGTACGAGCAGTACTTC.

The sample holds a few counts of this clonotype. The J gene is TRBJ1-6, the V gene TRBV5-1; D perhaps matches TRBD1 (5 bases). The CDR3 covers 13 residues. Germline lookup yields CDR1 SGHRS and CDR2 YFSETQ. Trimming cost V 4 bases and J 7 bases, with 9 bases left between them. As DNA, the CDR3 is TGCGCCAGCAGCGGATCAGGGAATTCACCCCTCCACTTT. It translates to CASSGSGNSPLHF.

The rearrangement joins TRBV6-6 to TRBJ1-3; TRBD1 is a possible D gene (5 bases). Germline loops: CDR1 MNHNY, CDR2 SVGAGI (reference sequence). The V end lost 8 bases, the J end lost 3 bases, and 11 bases lay between the germline ends. CDR3 length: 13 amino acids. The CDR3: CASAEGYGNTIYF. CDR3 bases: TGTGCCAGCGCAGAGGGGTATGGAAACACCATATATTTT.

Ten or more counts support this clonotype. The V call is TRBV7-2, the J call TRBJ1-5, with 7 nucleotides matching TRBD1. CDR3 length equals 15 residues. Looked up from germline, CDR1 is SGHTA and CDR2 is FQGNSA. J was trimmed by 4 bases and V by 2 bases; bases with no gene match: 5. CDR3 protein: CASSLSGGGNQPQHF. The CDR3 nucleotides are TGTGCCAGCAGCTTATCAGGGGGTGGGAATCAGCCCCAGCATTTT.

This chain joins TRBV20-1 and TRBJ2-3, with 13 bases identical to TRBD2. Germline V lookup: CDR1 DFQATT, CDR2 SNEGSKA (reference sequence). Losses at the gene ends were 6 bases for V and 5 bases for J; bases not matched to a gene: 5. CDR3 length equals 14 residues. The CDR3 spells CSARLAGGLDTQYF. Here the CDR3 DNA reads TGCAGTGCAAGACTAGCGGGAGGATTAGATACGCAGTATTTT.

Concerning this clonotype itself: One end of the junction fails to match germline, which may point to a read error. The chain is built from TRBV7-2 and TRBJ2-3, with 12 bases fitting TRBD2. The CDR3 sequence is 15 residues long. Germline CDR1 SGHTA, CDR2 FQGNSA. The CDR3 DNA follows: TGTGCCAGCAGCTTAGCCCCTAGGACTAGCGGGGCCCCGGCCTTT. The encoded protein is CASSLAPRTSGAPAF.

A few counts support this clonotype. The chain is built from TRBV11-2 and TRBJ2-3; TRBD2 matches 9 bases. The germline V gene has CDR1 SGHAT and CDR2 FQNNGV. The ends lost 2 bases at V and 0 bases at J; junction bases unmatched: 9. This CDR3 spans 18 amino acids. As DNA, the CDR3 is TGTGCCAGCAGCTTATTGCGGGGGGGCGGGATTAGCACAGATACGCAGTATTTT. Protein sequence: CASSLLRGGGISTDTQYF.

The chain joins TRBV28 to TRBJ2-3; 8 bases agree with TRBD1. The germline gives CDR1 MDHEN, CDR2 SYDVKM. The CDR3 runs to 18 residues. After removal of 4 bases from V and 0 bases from J, the junction contained 12 bases not matched to a gene. The CDR3, as DNA: TGTGCCAGCAGTTCAGCTCCTGGCAGGGGGCATAGCACAGATACGCAGTATTTT. Amino acid sequence: CASSSAPGRGHSTDTQYF.

This clonotype occurred a few times. The rearrangement uses TRBV6-5 and TRBJ2-7, with D perhaps TRBD1 or TRBD2 (5 bases each). Germline-derived CDR1 and CDR2 are MNHEY and SVGAGI. The CDR3 has 17 residues. V was trimmed by 5 bases and J by 2 bases, leaving 22 bases between them. The CDR3 coding sequence is TGTGCCAGCAGTCACCCAGGACTCCGGGACGAAGCCTACGAGCAGTACTTC. Amino acids: CASSHPGLRDEAYEQYF.

The chain links TRBV12-3 or TRBV12-4 to TRBJ1-2; D remains unclear. V dropped 7 bases and J dropped 4 bases, with 19 bases sitting between them. The length of the CDR3 is 15 residues. This CDR3 reads CASTLEPGHFYGYTF. Written as DNA, the CDR3 is TGTGCCAGCACCCTAGAACCGGGCCACTTCTATGGCTACACCTTC.

The rearrangement joins TRBV4-3 to TRBJ2-2, with TRBD2 matching over 10 bases. The trim removed 2 bases at V and 2 bases at J, leaving 5 bases unmatched. CDR1 and CDR2 from the germline V gene are LGHNA and YSLEER. The CDR3 contains 17 residues. This CDR3 is CASSQHGLAENTGELFF. In DNA form, the CDR3 reads TGCGCCAGCAGCCAACATGGACTAGCGGAAAACACCGGGGAGCTGTTTTTT.

This clonotype came up a few times. The chain combines TRBV5-1 with TRBJ2-7; 13 bases align to TRBD2. CDR3 length: 15 residues. V shed 4 bases and J 6 bases; nucleotides not matched to a gene: 7. CDR1 and CDR2 (germline): SGHRS, YFSETQ. The CDR3 DNA sequence: TGCGCCAGCAGCCCAATGGGACTAGCGGGGAGCGAGCAGTACTTC. This codes for CASSPMGLAGSEQYF.